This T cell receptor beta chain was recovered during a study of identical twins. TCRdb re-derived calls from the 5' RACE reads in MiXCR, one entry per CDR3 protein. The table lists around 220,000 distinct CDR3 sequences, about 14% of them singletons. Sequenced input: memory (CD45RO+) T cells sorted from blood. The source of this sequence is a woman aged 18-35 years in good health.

The CDR3 protein is CASSPKGSQGAIGAFF. The DNA for the CDR3 is TGTGCCAGCAGCCCGAAAGGCTCGCAGGGGGCTATTGGAGCGTTCTTC. The chain employs TRBV5-6 and TRBJ2-1, with TRBD1 matching 8 bases. There are 16 residues in the CDR3. V lost 4 bases and J lost 15; bases outside the gene matches: 21. Germline V gene sequence: CDR1 SGHDT, CDR2 YYEEEE.